These 7 T cell receptor beta chains share one sample of origin, sequenced in a study of blood T cell repertoires in COVID-19. Generated by immunoSEQ multiplex PCR, the TCRdb table keeps only in-frame clones and is missing some. The sample carries 120,000 or so clones, 70% to 90% recorded once. The sequenced sample was peripheral blood. All receptors come from a human donor in a cohort sampled during active COVID-19.

This clone was seen many times. The V gene is TRBV3-1 (or the pseudogene TRBV3-2), the J gene TRBJ1-2; tentative D call: TRBD1 (6 bases). The CDR3 totals 13 residues. V lost 1 base, J lost 7 bases, and 10 bases lay in between. Per the germline V gene, CDR1 is LGHDT and CDR2 is YNNKEL (reference sequence). The CDR3 loop reads CASSQGQVIGYTF. CDR3 nucleotide sequence: TGTGCCAGCAGCCAAGGACAGGTGATTGGCTACACCTTC.

The gene calls are TRBV20-1 and TRBJ1-2; 7 bases align to TRBD1. CDR1 is DFQATT and CDR2 is SNEGSKA in the germline V gene (reference sequence). The J segment lost 4 bases and the V segment lost 5 bases, leaving 1 base of the junction unmatched. The CDR3 sequence is 11 residues long. The CDR3 loop is CSAGTAYGYTF. The CDR3 nucleotides read TGCAGTGCTGGGACAGCCTATGGCTACACCTTC.

The chain carries TRBV5-1 and TRBJ2-7, with D tentatively TRBD2 (6 bases). Trimming took 7 bases from V and 1 from J, leaving 12 bases between them. From germline, CDR1 is SGHRS and CDR2 YFSETQ. The CDR3 sequence is 13 residues long. The CDR3 protein is CASGVAVSYEQYF. The CDR3 bases are TGCGCCAGCGGAGTAGCGGTATCCTACGAGCAGTACTTC. Together with reference TRBV5-1 and TRBJ2-7, the CDR3 gives the full variable domain: KAGVTQTPRYLIKTRGQQVTLSCSPISGHRSVSWYQQTPGQGLQFLFEYFSETQRNKGNFPGRFSGRQFSNSRSEMNVSTLELGDSALYLCASGVAVSYEQYFGPGTRLTVT.

CDR3 amino acids: CASSLGSLAGEETQYF. In DNA, the CDR3 is TGTGCCAGCAGCTTGGGGTCCCTAGCGGGAGAAGAGACCCAGTACTTC. The chain employs TRBV5-8 and TRBJ2-5; 10 bases are a match to TRBD2. The V gene end was trimmed by 0 bases and the J gene end by 3 bases; junction bases not matched to a gene: 5. The CDR3 has 16 amino acids. Germline values: CDR1 SGHTS, CDR2 YDEGEE.

V is TRBV14 and J is TRBJ2-1; D is possibly TRBD2 (7 bases). V lost 4 bases and J lost 2, with 18 bases in between. This CDR3 has 17 residues. Germline V gives CDR1 SGHDN, CDR2 FVKESK. In DNA form, the CDR3 reads TGTGCCAGCAGCCCCACATTAGGGAGGGACACCTACAATGAGCAGTTCTTC. Protein: CASSPTLGRDTYNEQFF. The whole variable domain, filled in from reference TRBV14 and TRBJ2-1, reads EAGVTQFPSHSVIEKGQTVTLRCDPISGHDNLYWYRRVMGKEIKFLLHFVKESKQDESGMPNNRFLAERTGGTYSTLKVQPAELEDSGVYFCASSPTLGRDTYNEQFFGPGTRLTVL.

The sample holds a few counts of this clone. J is TRBJ1-6 and V is TRBV27, with a tentative D call TRBD1 (5 bases). The CDR3 extends over 15 amino acids. Trimming removed 5 bases at V and 8 bases at J, with 16 bases between. The germline gives CDR1 MNHEY, CDR2 SMNVEV (reference sequence). The CDR3 spells CASSKIRVSDSPLHF. CDR3 in DNA: TGTGCCAGCAGTAAAATCAGGGTATCGGATTCACCCCTCCACTTT.

This chain connects TRBV5-6 to TRBJ1-1; D gene ambiguous. Trimming shortened V by 2 bases and J by 6 bases, and 11 bases separated the two germline ends. The length of the CDR3 is 13 residues. From germline, CDR1 is SGHDT and CDR2 YYEEEE. The CDR3 sequence: CASSFGDFAEAFF. The CDR3 DNA follows: TGTGCCAGCAGCTTCGGGGATTTCGCTGAAGCTTTCTTT.